This record looks at one T cell receptor (beta chain) sequence and its context. CDR3 length equals 14 residues. The germline gives CDR1 SGDLS, CDR2 YYNGEE. V was cut by 4 bases and J by 2 bases, with 9 bases left in between. In unsorted samples, genomic DNA was obtained using 90 million or so PBMCs. The sample comes from a study of shared clonotypes between healthy human individuals. Authors' processing steps: There were no quality scores in the junction-only immunoSEQ sequences, so filtering differed. TCRdb's copy holds only in-frame clones and misses some; the assay was immunoSEQ multiplex PCR. V and J calls and clone size are copied from that table; D and trimming were computed from the DNA. The sample contains about 470,000 clones, about four fifths of which appear only once.

V gene TRBV9 combines with J gene TRBJ2-2; no definite D call. This TCR came from a woman aged 40 to 50 in good health. Some clones in this sample may be carry-over from other donors' samples. The sample taken for sequencing was PBMCs. CDR3 nucleotide sequence: TGTGCCAGCAGCATAAGACACAACACCGGGGAGCTGTTTTTT. Protein product: CASSIRHNTGELFF.